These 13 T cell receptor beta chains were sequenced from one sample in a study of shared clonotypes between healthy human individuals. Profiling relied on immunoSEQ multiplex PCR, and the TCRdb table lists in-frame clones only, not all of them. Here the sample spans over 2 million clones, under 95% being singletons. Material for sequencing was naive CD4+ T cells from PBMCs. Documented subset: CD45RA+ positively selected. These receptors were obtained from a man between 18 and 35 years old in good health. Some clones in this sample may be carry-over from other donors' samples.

CDR3 sequence reads: CASSEEAAGNTEAFF. The CDR3 DNA reads as TGTGCCAGCAGTGAAGAGGCGGCGGGGAACACTGAAGCTTTCTTT. The chain combines TRBV25-1 with TRBJ1-1; D remains unclear. CDR3 length: 15 residues. Trimming pared 2 bases from V and 1 base from J, leaving 11 bases between. Germline V gene data show CDR1 as MGHDK and CDR2 as SYGVNS.

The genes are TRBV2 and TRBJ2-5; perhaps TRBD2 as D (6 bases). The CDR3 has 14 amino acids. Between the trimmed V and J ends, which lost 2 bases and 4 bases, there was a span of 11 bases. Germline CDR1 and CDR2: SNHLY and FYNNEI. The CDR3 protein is CASSERWRGETQYF. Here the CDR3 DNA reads TGTGCCAGCAGTGAAAGGTGGCGGGGAGAGACCCAGTACTTC.

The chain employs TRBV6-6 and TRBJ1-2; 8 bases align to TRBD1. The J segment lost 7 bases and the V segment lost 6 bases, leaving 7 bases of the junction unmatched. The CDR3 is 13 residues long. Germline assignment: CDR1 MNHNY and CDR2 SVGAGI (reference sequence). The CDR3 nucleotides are TGTGCCAGCAGCCTAGACAGGGGACGTGGCTACACCTTC. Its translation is CASSLDRGRGYTF.

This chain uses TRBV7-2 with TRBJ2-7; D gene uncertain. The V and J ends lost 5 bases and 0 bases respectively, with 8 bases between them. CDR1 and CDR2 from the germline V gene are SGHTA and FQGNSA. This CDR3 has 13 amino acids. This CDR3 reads CASSIYTSYEQYF. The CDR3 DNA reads TGTGCCAGCAGCATATACACCTCCTACGAGCAGTACTTC.

The CDR3 here is CASSFGQIYSNQPQHF. The CDR3 DNA sequence: TGTGCCAGCAGTTTTGGTCAGATATATAGCAATCAGCCCCAGCATTTT. The V gene is TRBV28, the J gene TRBJ1-5; D ambiguous. The CDR3 has 16 residues. Germline V gives CDR1 MDHEN, CDR2 SYDVKM. V lost 3 bases and J lost 0, with 12 bases in between.

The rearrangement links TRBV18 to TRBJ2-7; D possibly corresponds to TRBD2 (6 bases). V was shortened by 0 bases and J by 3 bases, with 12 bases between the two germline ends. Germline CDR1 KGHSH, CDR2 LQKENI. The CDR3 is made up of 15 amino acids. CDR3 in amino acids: CASSPPGGGIYEQYF. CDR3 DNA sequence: TGTGCCAGCTCACCACCGGGGGGTGGGATCTACGAGCAGTACTTC.

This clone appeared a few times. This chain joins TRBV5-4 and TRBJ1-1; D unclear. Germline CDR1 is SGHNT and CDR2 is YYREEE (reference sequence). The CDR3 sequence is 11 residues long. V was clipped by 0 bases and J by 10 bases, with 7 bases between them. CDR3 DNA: TGTGCCAGCAGCTTGGGACAAGGAGCTTTCTTT. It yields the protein CASSLGQGAFF.

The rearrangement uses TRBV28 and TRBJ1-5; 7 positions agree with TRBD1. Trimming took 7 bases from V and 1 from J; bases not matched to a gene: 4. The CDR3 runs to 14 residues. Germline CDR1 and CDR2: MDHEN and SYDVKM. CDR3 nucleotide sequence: TGTGCCAGCAAGGGGGCCCGGAGCAATCAGCCCCAGCATTTT. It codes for CASKGARSNQPQHF. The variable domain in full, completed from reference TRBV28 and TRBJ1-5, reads DVKVTQSSRYLVKRTGEKVFLECVQDMDHENMFWYRQDPGLGLRLIYFSYDVKMKEKGDIPEGYSVSREKKERFSLILESASTNQTSMYLCASKGARSNQPQHFGDGTRLSIL.

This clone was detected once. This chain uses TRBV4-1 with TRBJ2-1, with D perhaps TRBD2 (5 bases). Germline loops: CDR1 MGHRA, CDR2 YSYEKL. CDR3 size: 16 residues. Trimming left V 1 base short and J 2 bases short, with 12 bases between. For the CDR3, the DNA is TGCGCCAGCAGCCAAGCTGCGGGCCCTACCTACAATGAGCAGTTCTTC. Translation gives CASSQAAGPTYNEQFF.

The CDR3 loop is CASRTSSDTQYF. The CDR3 bases are TGTGCCAGTAGAACCAGTTCGGATACGCAGTATTTT. V gene TRBV19 combines with J gene TRBJ2-3; D is unresolved. CDR1 is LNHDA, CDR2 SQIVND, per germline (reference sequence). The CDR3 contains 12 residues. Trimming stripped 6 bases from V and 6 bases from J, with 10 bases between.

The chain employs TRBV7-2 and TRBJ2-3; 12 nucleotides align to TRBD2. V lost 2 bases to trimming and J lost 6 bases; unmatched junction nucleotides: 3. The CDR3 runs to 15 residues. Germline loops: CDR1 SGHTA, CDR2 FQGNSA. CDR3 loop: CASSLTSGRRDTQYF. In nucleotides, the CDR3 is TGTGCCAGCAGCTTAACTAGCGGGAGGCGTGATACGCAGTATTTT.

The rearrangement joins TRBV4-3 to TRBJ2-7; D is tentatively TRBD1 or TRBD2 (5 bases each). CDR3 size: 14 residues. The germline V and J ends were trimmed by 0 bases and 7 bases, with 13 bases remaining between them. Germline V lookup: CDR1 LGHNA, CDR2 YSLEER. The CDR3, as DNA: TGCGCCAGCAGCCAAGAATCGGGGCCGCGAGAGCAGTACTTC. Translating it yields CASSQESGPREQYF.

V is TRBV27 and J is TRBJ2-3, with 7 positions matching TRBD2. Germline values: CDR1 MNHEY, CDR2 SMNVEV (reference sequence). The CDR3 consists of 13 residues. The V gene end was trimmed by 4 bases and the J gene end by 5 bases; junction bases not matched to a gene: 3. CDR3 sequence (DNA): TGTGCCAGCAGTTGGGGGGGAATAGATACGCAGTATTTT. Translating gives CASSWGGIDTQYF.